These 20 T cell receptor beta chains came from one sample sequenced in a study of T cell responses to AZD1222 COVID-19 vaccine. The protocol was immunoSEQ multiplex PCR, while the TCRdb copy is restricted to in-frame clones and leaves out a portion. Of roughly 260,000 clones detected, 93% appear once; the ten largest clones hold roughly 0.5%. The sequenced sample was peripheral blood, obtained on day 0 of AZD1222 vaccination. These receptor sequences come from an adult in good health.

V gene TRBV5-1 combines with J gene TRBJ1-6, with 11 positions matching TRBD1. V was pared by 4 bases and J by 7 bases, with 4 bases of the junction left unmatched. The CDR3 has 15 residues. CDR1 SGHRS and CDR2 YFSETQ come from the germline V gene. The chain's CDR3 is CASSPRDRGNSPLHF. As DNA, the CDR3 is TGCGCCAGCAGCCCCAGGGACAGGGGGAATTCACCCCTCCACTTT.

This chain joins TRBV28 and TRBJ2-7; TRBD1 aligns across 7 bases. The CDR3 runs 14 residues. Germline lookup yields CDR1 MDHEN and CDR2 SYDVKM. V trimming: 5 bases; J trimming: 7 bases; junction bases outside the gene matches: 11. CDR3 loop: CASSPRGPWGEQYF. The DNA of the CDR3 is TGTGCCAGCAGTCCAAGGGGGCCCTGGGGGGAGCAGTACTTC.

The chain employs TRBV14 and TRBJ2-7; no clear D gene. The CDR3 is made up of 15 amino acids. V dropped 4 bases and J dropped 7 bases, with 20 bases sitting between them. The germline V gene encodes CDR1 SGHDN and CDR2 FVKESK. CDR3 amino acids: CASSPLVSAVGEQYF. The CDR3 nucleotides are TGTGCCAGCAGCCCTCTCGTCTCCGCCGTAGGTGAGCAGTACTTC.

The genes are TRBV5-1 and TRBJ1-6; 12 bases line up with TRBD1. Per the germline V gene, CDR1 is SGHRS and CDR2 is YFSETQ. The CDR3 loop spans 16 amino acids. J gave up 10 bases and V 0 bases, and 5 bases lay outside the gene matches. The DNA for the CDR3 is TGCGCCAGCAGCTTGGAGGGACAGGGGGCTTGGTCACCCCTCCACTTT. Residues: CASSLEGQGAWSPLHF.

This rearrangement joins TRBV5-6 to TRBJ2-7; 12 nucleotides align to TRBD1. The CDR3 loop spans 15 amino acids. Germline lookup yields CDR1 SGHDT and CDR2 YYEEEE. V lost 3 bases to trimming and J lost 7 bases; unmatched junction nucleotides: 8. CDR3 DNA sequence: TGTGCCAGCAGCTCTGAAGGGACAGGGGGCCGTGAGCAGTACTTC. It yields the protein CASSSEGTGGREQYF.

J is TRBJ1-6 and V is TRBV28, with D possibly matching TRBD1 (6 bases). This CDR3 comprises 15 residues. Germline V gives CDR1 MDHEN, CDR2 SYDVKM. Deletions cut 3 bases from V and 7 bases from J, with 13 bases between. The CDR3 nucleotides read TGTGCCAGCAGTTTGGGGGCCCGGCCAAATTCACCCCTCCACTTT. Its translation is CASSLGARPNSPLHF.

The V gene is TRBV24-1, the J gene TRBJ2-2, with D perhaps matching TRBD2 (5 bases). The germline gives CDR1 KGHDR, CDR2 SFDVKD. The CDR3 contains 15 residues. V was shortened by 3 bases and J by 6 bases, with 13 bases between the two germline ends. The CDR3 sequence is CATSDPARAPGELFF. Written as DNA, the CDR3 is TGTGCCACCAGTGATCCTGCGAGGGCCCCCGGGGAGCTGTTTTTT.

The chain joins TRBV6-2 or TRBV6-3 to TRBJ2-2; the D is unclear. Germline V lookup: CDR1 MNHEY, CDR2 SVGEGT. The V and J ends lost 5 bases and 5 bases respectively, with 18 bases between them. This CDR3 comprises 16 residues. The DNA of the CDR3 is TGTGCCAGCAGTGTTGCAAGGAGCGTTGGGACCGGGGAGCTGTTTTTT. Translation: CASSVARSVGTGELFF.

The chain has TRBV6-5 and TRBJ2-2; unclear D gene. The CDR3 extends over 13 amino acids. Germline CDR1 MNHEY, CDR2 SVGAGI. V lost 6 bases and J lost 4, with 9 bases in between. Written as DNA, the CDR3 is TGTGCCAGCAGGGTAGCCTTCACCGGGGAGCTGTTTTTT. It specifies CASRVAFTGELFF.

This CDR3 is CASSYDGPLPINEQFF. For the CDR3, the DNA is TGTGCCAGCAGTTACGACGGTCCCCTGCCAATCAATGAGCAGTTCTTC. The chain couples TRBV6-5 to TRBJ2-1, with D unresolved. V lost 2 bases, J lost 6 bases, and 17 bases lay in between. The CDR3 is made up of 16 amino acids. Germline CDR1 and CDR2: MNHEY and SVGAGI.

The chain recombines TRBV2 with TRBJ2-7, with TRBD2 matching over 7 bases. V lost 4 bases, J lost 5 bases, and 11 bases stayed unmatched. Germline-derived CDR1 and CDR2 are SNHLY and FYNNEI. This CDR3 has 15 amino acids. The CDR3 sequence: CASSAGSWEGHEQYF. The CDR3 DNA is TGTGCCAGCAGTGCAGGGTCCTGGGAGGGGCACGAGCAGTACTTC.

This clone showed up just once. The chain uses TRBV28 and TRBJ2-1; D possibly corresponds to TRBD2 (6 bases). The CDR3 has 14 amino acids. The ends were cut back, 6 bases at V and 5 bases at J, with 14 bases in the middle. Germline V CDR1 and CDR2: MDHEN, SYDVKM. The CDR3 DNA reads as TGTGCCAGCAGGAAGGGAGGTAGGGACAATGAGCAGTTCTTC. It specifies CASRKGGRDNEQFF.

The rearrangement links TRBV5-1 to TRBJ2-5; tentative D call: TRBD2 (5 bases). Germline-derived CDR1 and CDR2 are SGHRS and YFSETQ. The CDR3 has 14 amino acids. V was clipped by 0 bases and J by 0 bases, with 6 bases between them. CDR3 nucleotide sequence: TGCGCCAGCAGCTTGGCCGGGAACCAAGAGACCCAGTACTTC. This sequence encodes CASSLAGNQETQYF.

The chain carries TRBV27 and TRBJ1-5, with D possibly TRBD1 on 6 matching bases. V lost 8 bases and J lost 7, with 15 bases in between. Germline V gene lookup returns CDR1 MNHEY and CDR2 SMNVEV (reference sequence). CDR3 length equals 13 residues. CDR3 residues: CASYPQGRQPQHF. The CDR3 region has the DNA TGTGCCAGCTACCCACAGGGACGGCAGCCCCAGCATTTT.

The CDR3 region is CASSRTGGGHSNQPQHF. CDR3 bases: TGTGCCAGCAGTCGGACAGGGGGAGGGCATAGCAATCAGCCCCAGCATTTT. The V gene is TRBV6-6, the J gene TRBJ1-5, with 10 nucleotides matching TRBD1. From germline, CDR1 is MNHNY and CDR2 SVGAGI (reference sequence). Germline trimming cut 5 bases from V and 0 bases from J; bases unmatched to any gene: 7. The CDR3 is made up of 17 amino acids.

The rearrangement uses TRBV19 and TRBJ2-4; D may be TRBD1 or TRBD2 (5 bases each). Germline V lookup: CDR1 LNHDA, CDR2 SQIVND (reference sequence). The V gene lost 3 bases and the J gene lost 5 bases, with 20 bases spanning the gap. The CDR3 is made up of 17 amino acids. This CDR3 is CASSIQPTHSGQNIQYF. As DNA, the CDR3 is TGTGCCAGTAGTATTCAACCTACACACTCGGGACAAAACATTCAGTACTTC.

V gene TRBV7-3 combines with J gene TRBJ2-3; 7 positions agree with TRBD1. The CDR3 contains 13 residues. V gave up 5 bases and J gave up 10 bases; unmatched junction bases: 9. Germline values: CDR1 SGHTA, CDR2 FQGTGA. The CDR3 nucleotides read TGTGCCAGCAGCCCCGACAGGGAGAGGCCGCAGTATTTT. Residues: CASSPDRERPQYF.

V is TRBV27 and J is TRBJ2-1; the match to TRBD2 covers 13 bases. Germline V CDR1 and CDR2: MNHEY, SMNVEV (reference sequence). This CDR3 is 15 amino acids long. V shed 5 bases and J 7 bases; nucleotides not matched to a gene: 5. This CDR3 is CASSLGTSGTNEQFF. The DNA of the CDR3 is TGTGCCAGCAGTCTAGGGACTAGCGGGACGAATGAGCAGTTCTTC.

The rearrangement links TRBV11-2 to TRBJ2-2, with D possibly matching TRBD2 (5 bases). This CDR3 region has 16 residues. Trimming took 2 bases from V and 2 from J, leaving 12 bases between them. CDR1 is SGHAT and CDR2 is FQNNGV in the germline V gene. Written as DNA, the CDR3 is TGTGCCAGCAGCTTAAGGTCCGGACTTAACACCGGGGAGCTGTTTTTT. Its protein product is CASSLRSGLNTGELFF. The whole variable domain, remainder taken from reference TRBV11-2 and TRBJ2-2, is EAGVAQSPRYKIIEKRQSVAFWCNPISGHATLYWYQQILGQGPKLLIQFQNNGVVDDSQLPKDRFSAERLKGVDSTLKIQPAKLEDSAVYLCASSLRSGLNTGELFFGEGSRLTVL.

CDR3 coding DNA: TGTGCCAGCAGTTACTCGAAACAGGTTGGAGGCTACACCTTC. Translating gives CASSYSKQVGGYTF. This chain uses TRBV6-5 with TRBJ1-2; tentatively, D is TRBD1 (5 bases). There are 14 residues in the CDR3. Deletions cut 0 bases from V and 8 bases from J, with 13 bases between. Germline CDR1 is MNHEY and CDR2 is SVGAGI.